The 32 T cell receptor beta chains below were found in one sample sequenced in a study of Graves' ophthalmopathy and Graves' hyperthyroidism. As the template, RNA transcripts were used to amplify TCR beta CDR3 regions. Second-round multiplex PCR came after a first-round RT-PCR that employed HTBI primers. One entry per CDR3 protein, called by TCRdb with MiXCR from the multiplex PCR reads. The data hold about 620,000 distinct CDR3 sequences, with 22% observed a single time. Sequencing input: peripheral blood. The receptor source for this set is a woman in her late teens or twenties with stable Graves' hyperthyroidism. Some clones in this sample may be carry-over from other donors' samples.

This clonotype was seen ten or more times. This rearrangement joins TRBV20-1 to TRBJ1-3; 7 nucleotides match TRBD1. Germline values: CDR1 DFQATT, CDR2 SNEGSKA (reference sequence). With V trimmed by 5 bases and J by 0 bases, 7 bases remained unmatched. The CDR3 runs to 15 residues. Here the CDR3 reads CSAASGTVSGNTIYF. The CDR3 DNA sequence: TGCAGTGCTGCCTCCGGGACAGTCTCTGGAAACACCATATATTTT.

This clonotype was counted at least ten times. The junction departs from the called germline gene at one end, perhaps through a read error. This sequence joins TRBV12-3 or TRBV12-4 and TRBJ2-3; 8 bases fit TRBD1. The CDR3 spans 14 residues. The CDR3 nucleotides are TGCGCCAGCAGCTTGGGACAGGGCACAGATACGCAGTATTTT. This gives the protein CASSLGQGTDTQYF.

This clonotype has a count of ten or more. This chain joins TRBV19 and TRBJ1-1, with D tentatively TRBD1 (5 bases). Germline CDR1 and CDR2: LNHDA and SQIVND (reference sequence). Trimming took 4 bases from V and 4 from J, leaving 16 bases between them. The CDR3 totals 15 residues. The CDR3 reads CASSRSGGMVTEAFF. Written as DNA, the CDR3 is TGTGCCAGTAGTAGAAGCGGGGGTATGGTCACTGAAGCTTTCTTT.

CDR3 protein: CASSLSPGSYEQYF. Written as DNA, the CDR3 is TGTGCCAGCAGCTTATCGCCAGGATCCTACGAGCAGTACTTC. The V and J genes are TRBV7-2 and TRBJ2-7; D is undetermined. V shed 2 bases and J shed 1 base, with 9 bases lying between them. Germline V gives CDR1 SGHTA, CDR2 FQGNSA. The CDR3 length is 14 residues.

At least ten counts were recorded for this clonotype. This sequence may be a read error, since a much larger clone differs from it by one base. This chain joins TRBV6-2 or TRBV6-3 and TRBJ2-5; tentatively, D is TRBD1 or TRBD2 (6 bases each). Germline CDR1 reads MNHEY; CDR2 reads SVGEGT. The CDR3 is 13 residues long. CDR3 sequence reads: CASSSAGQEAQYF. CDR3 DNA: TGTGCCAGCAGTTCCGCGGGACAAGAGGCCCAGTACTTC.

The V and J genes are TRBV6-2 or TRBV6-3 and TRBJ2-7; 7 positions agree with TRBD1. CDR3 size: 15 residues. With 5 bases clipped from V and 6 bases from J, the junction kept 13 bases outside the gene matches. CDR1 MNHEY and CDR2 SVGEGT come from the germline V gene. The CDR3 region is CASSRTTGFLSEQYF. In DNA, the CDR3 is TGTGCCAGCAGTCGTACGACAGGGTTCCTCTCCGAGCAGTACTTC.

This clonotype was recorded many times. This chain joins TRBV6-1 and TRBJ2-5; TRBD1 matches at 7 bases. With V trimmed by 6 bases and J by 5 bases, 9 bases remained unmatched. The CDR3 consists of 14 residues. Germline CDR1 is MNHNS and CDR2 is SASEGT. CDR3: CASRDTQGLETQYF. The CDR3 bases are TGTGCCAGCAGAGACACACAGGGGTTGGAGACCCAGTACTTC.

This clonotype was found many times. The J gene is TRBJ2-5, the V gene TRBV5-6; possibly TRBD2 for D (5 bases). CDR1 and CDR2 from the germline V gene are SGHDT and YYEEEE. The CDR3 runs 12 residues. Between the trimmed V and J ends, which lost 4 bases and 8 bases, there was a span of 12 bases. The CDR3 coding sequence is TGTGCCAGCAGCAAACCTAGCCTCACCCAGTACTTC. Its translation: CASSKPSLTQYF.

In this sample, this clonotype turned up many times. The rearrangement uses TRBV28 and TRBJ1-5, with D unclear. The CDR3 length is 16 residues. Deletions cut 3 bases from V and 5 bases from J, with 17 bases between. Germline CDR1 MDHEN, CDR2 SYDVKM. DNA for the CDR3: TGTGCCAGCAGTTTTACAGAGGGTGCCCACTATCAGCCCCAGCATTTT. This encodes CASSFTEGAHYQPQHF.

In its sample, this clonotype was seen a few times. The junction departs from the called germline gene at one end, perhaps through a read error. V and J are TRBV28 and TRBJ2-7, with D tentatively TRBD2 (6 bases). The CDR3 has 14 amino acids. Looked up from germline, CDR1 is MDHEN and CDR2 is SYDVKM. The CDR3 DNA reads TGTGCCAGCAGCCACGGGAGTAGCGACTACGATCAGTACTTC. Protein product: CASSHGSSDYDQYF.

The table lists this clonotype with many counts. The chain carries TRBV28 and TRBJ1-1; possibly TRBD1 for D (6 bases). Germline CDR1 is MDHEN and CDR2 is SYDVKM. Trimming stripped 6 bases from V and 6 bases from J, with 17 bases between. The CDR3 loop spans 14 amino acids. Written as DNA, the CDR3 is TGTGCCAGCAGAGTTGCGGGGGGCGCTCCTGAAGCTTTCTTT. It yields the protein CASRVAGGAPEAFF. Using reference TRBV28 and TRBJ1-1 for the parts outside the CDR3, the full variable domain is DVKVTQSSRYLVKRTGEKVFLECVQDMDHENMFWYRQDPGLGLRLIYFSYDVKMKEKGDIPEGYSVSREKKERFSLILESASTNQTSMYLCASRVAGGAPEAFFGQGTRLTVV.

This clonotype was picked up many times. The chain links TRBV20-1 to TRBJ2-4; weak D call: TRBD1 (6 bases). The CDR3 contains 15 residues. The V gene lost 3 bases and the J gene lost 0 bases, with 12 bases spanning the gap. Germline V gives CDR1 DFQATT, CDR2 SNEGSKA (reference sequence). The CDR3, as DNA: TGCAGTGCTAGTCCGCAGGGGTTAGCCAAAAACATTCAGTACTTC. It codes for CSASPQGLAKNIQYF.

There are many counts of this clonotype. The genes are TRBV28 and TRBJ2-7; 12 bases are a match to TRBD2. Losses at the gene ends were 3 bases for V and 0 bases for J; bases not matched to a gene: 6. The CDR3 consists of 17 residues. The germline gives CDR1 MDHEN, CDR2 SYDVKM. CDR3 bases: TGTGCCAGCAGTTTCAACAAACTAGCGGGAGGCTCCTACGAGCAGTACTTC. Translating gives CASSFNKLAGGSYEQYF.

This clonotype has just one count. Given a much more abundant clone one base away, this may be a read error. V and J are TRBV9 and TRBJ1-1; no definite D call. Germline lookup yields CDR1 SGDLS and CDR2 YYNGEE. The CDR3 has 14 amino acids. CDR3 DNA: TGTGTCAGCAGCCCCCGGCAGTGGAACACTGAAGCTTTCTTT. This translates into CVSSPRQWNTEAFF.

V gene TRBV11-1 combines with J gene TRBJ2-7; the D is unclear. Deletions cut 2 bases from V and 4 bases from J, with 9 bases between. The germline gives CDR1 SGHAT, CDR2 FQDESV (reference sequence). The CDR3 runs 13 residues. The CDR3 sequence is CASSLFAVYEQYF. CDR3 nucleotide sequence: TGTGCCAGCAGCTTATTCGCGGTTTACGAGCAGTACTTC.

This clonotype has just a few counts. The chain combines TRBV6-1 with TRBJ1-3, with D possibly matching TRBD1 (5 bases). The CDR3 is 15 residues long. Trimming stripped 3 bases from V and 4 bases from J, with 13 bases between. CDR1 and CDR2 from the germline V gene are MNHNS and SASEGT. In DNA, the CDR3 is TGTGCCAGCAGTGAGCAGACAGAACCCGGAAACACCATATATTTT. Translation: CASSEQTEPGNTIYF.

This clonotype was seen ten or more times. Being one base from a much bigger clone, this may be a read error. The chain is built from TRBV9 and TRBJ1-1; D gene unclear. The CDR3 is 13 residues long. The germline V gene encodes CDR1 SGDLS and CDR2 YYNGEE. CDR3 residues: CASSATVNTEACF. Written as DNA, the CDR3 is TGTGCCAGCAGCGCTACGGTGAACACTGAAGCTTGCTTT.

The J gene is TRBJ2-5, the V gene TRBV18; D gene uncertain. V gave up 1 base and J gave up 2 bases, with 11 bases separating them. This CDR3 is 15 amino acids long. Germline CDR1 reads KGHSH; CDR2 reads LQKENI. CDR3 nucleotides: TGTGCCAGCTCACCACGGGCCGGCGTTCAAGAGACCCAGTACTTC. Translation: CASSPRAGVQETQYF.

This clonotype was seen at least ten times. V usage is TRBV6-4 and J usage is TRBJ1-6; TRBD1 might be the D (6 bases). CDR3 size: 14 residues. Germline lookup yields CDR1 MRHNA and CDR2 SNTAGT. Trimming stripped 6 bases from V and 5 bases from J, with 11 bases between. As DNA, the CDR3 is TGTGCCAGCAGCCCCAGGACAGATAATTCACCCCTCCACTTT. Amino acids: CASSPRTDNSPLHF.

This clonotype occurred many times. The chain combines TRBV11-2 with TRBJ1-1, with D possibly being TRBD1 (6 bases). V was pared by 3 bases and J by 10 bases, with 18 bases between. The CDR3 totals 14 residues. Per germline, CDR1 SGHAT and CDR2 FQNNGV. The CDR3 DNA reads as TGTGCCAGCAGCTTCACAGGGAGCCCGGTTGTAGCTTTCTTT. Translated, it gives CASSFTGSPVVAFF.

This clonotype was recorded many times. The chain couples TRBV2 to TRBJ1-1; D unclear. V shed 2 bases and J shed 0 bases, with 4 bases lying between them. Looked up from germline, CDR1 is SNHLY and CDR2 is FYNNEI. The CDR3 sequence is 13 residues long. The CDR3 bases are TGTGCCAGCAGTGAAACGTTGAACACTGAAGCTTTCTTT. It codes for CASSETLNTEAFF.

This chain links TRBV3-1 with TRBJ1-2; 7 bases match TRBD1. The CDR3 runs 14 residues. With V trimmed by 4 bases and J by 4 bases, 6 bases remained unmatched. The V gene's germline CDR1 is LGHDT and CDR2 YNNKEL (reference sequence). CDR3 in amino acids: CASSPTGEGYGYTF. CDR3 sequence (DNA): TGTGCCAGCAGCCCAACAGGGGAAGGCTATGGCTACACCTTC.

This clonotype was picked up many times. The rearrangement uses TRBV10-1 and TRBJ2-2; D ambiguous. Trimming left V 4 bases short and J 7 bases short, with 10 bases between. The germline V gene encodes CDR1 WNHNN and CDR2 SYGVQD (reference sequence). This CDR3 is 13 amino acids long. The chain's CDR3 is CASSVTQGGELFF. In DNA form, the CDR3 reads TGCGCCAGCAGTGTTACCCAAGGCGGGGAGCTGTTTTTT.

The genes are TRBV4-1 and TRBJ1-1; D might be TRBD1 (5 bases). The CDR3 spans 16 residues. Germline V lookup: CDR1 MGHRA, CDR2 YSYEKL. V lost 3 bases and J 2 bases, leaving 16 bases between the germline ends. The CDR3 spells CASSHGDGGSNTEAFF. In DNA form, the CDR3 reads TGCGCCAGCAGCCATGGGGACGGCGGTTCCAACACTGAAGCTTTCTTT.

Ten or more counts support this clonotype. V usage is TRBV28 and J usage is TRBJ1-3, with D perhaps TRBD1 (5 bases). The CDR3 has 16 residues. Trimming took off 1 base at V and 1 base at J, with 11 bases between the two ends. The germline V gene encodes CDR1 MDHEN and CDR2 SYDVKM. The CDR3 DNA sequence: TGTGCCAGCAGTTTATCGGAGGGGTGGTCTGGAAACACCATATATTTT. Its translation is CASSLSEGWSGNTIYF.

There are a few counts of this clonotype. The genes are TRBV15 and TRBJ2-5, with a tentative D call TRBD2 (6 bases). With 1 base removed from V and 5 bases from J, the gap between germline ends came to 17 bases. The CDR3 loop spans 16 amino acids. Germline V gene data show CDR1 as LNHNV and CDR2 as YYDKDF (reference sequence). The CDR3: CATSRGLGSYSETQYF. Written as DNA, the CDR3 is TGTGCCACCAGCAGAGGACTAGGGTCATATTCCGAGACCCAGTACTTC.

Ten or more counts support this clonotype. The genes are TRBV18 and TRBJ2-5; TRBD1 matches at 7 bases. The CDR3 covers 16 residues. Looked up from germline, CDR1 is KGHSH and CDR2 is LQKENI. V lost 0 bases and J lost 5; bases outside the gene matches: 9. The DNA of the CDR3 is TGTGCCAGCTCACCACCTTGGGACAGCCCGTGGGAGACCCAGTACTTC. This encodes CASSPPWDSPWETQYF. Full variable domain (outside the CDR3, taken from reference TRBV18 and TRBJ2-5): NAGVMQNPRHLVRRRGQEARLRCSPMKGHSHVYWYRQLPEEGLKFMVYLQKENIIDESGMPKERFSAEFPKEGPSILRIQQVVRGDSAAYFCASSPPWDSPWETQYFGPGTRLLVL.

The chain joins TRBV5-1 to TRBJ1-1; D remains unclear. This CDR3 contains 13 residues. CDR1 and CDR2 from the germline V gene are SGHRS and YFSETQ. Deletions cut 0 bases from V and 4 bases from J, with 7 bases between. This chain's CDR3 is CASSLEMGTEAFF. CDR3 coding DNA: TGCGCCAGCAGCTTGGAAATGGGCACTGAAGCTTTCTTT.

This clonotype was recorded many times. The chain uses TRBV12-3 or TRBV12-4 and TRBJ2-5, with D possibly TRBD2 on 5 matching bases. The CDR3 runs 19 residues. V lost 5 bases to trimming and J lost 2 bases, with 27 bases between them. The DNA for the CDR3 is TGTGCCAGCAGTGCGGGCGCGGTGTTCAGCCAGTCGGGGCAAGAGACCCAGTACTTC. Protein: CASSAGAVFSQSGQETQYF.

This clonotype was detected many times. The gene calls are TRBV4-1 and TRBJ2-2, with D possibly called TRBD1 or TRBD2 (5 bases each). This CDR3 spans 15 amino acids. Per the germline V gene, CDR1 is MGHRA and CDR2 is YSYEKL. Trimming cost V 4 bases and J 5 bases, with 14 bases left between them. The CDR3 nucleotides read TGCGCCAGCAGCCCCAGTAGAGGGGCTACCGGGGAGCTGTTTTTT. Amino acids: CASSPSRGATGELFF.

This clonotype was observed a few times. The V call is TRBV11-1, the J call TRBJ2-7, with 7 bases that match TRBD2. Germline loops: CDR1 SGHAT, CDR2 FQDESV (reference sequence). The CDR3 consists of 15 residues. With 6 bases clipped from V and 2 bases from J, the junction kept 10 bases outside the gene matches. CDR3 nucleotides: TGTGCCAGCAGTTCAAATGGCGGGACTACCTACGAGCAGTACTTC. Its protein is CASSSNGGTTYEQYF.

Turning to this clonotype: Mismatch with germline at one junction end may stem from a read error. The chain is built from TRBV6-1 and TRBJ1-1, with 7 bases identical to TRBD1. The length of the CDR3 is 13 residues. Germline CDR1 and CDR2: MNHNS and SASEGT. The CDR3 loop is CASSISRTGVACF. The CDR3 region has the DNA TGTGCCAGCAGTATCTCTCGGACAGGAGTAGCTTGCTTT.